One and the same sample provided the 26 T cell receptor beta chains below, sequenced in a study of prognosis after radiotherapy for stage I lung cancer. From genomic DNA, TCR beta CDR3 was amplified by two-round multiplex PCR. Gene-specific primers for each TRBV and TRBJ gene drove first-round PCR. Each CDR3 protein gets one entry after TCRdb re-called the multiplex PCR reads with MiXCR. In the table there are about 24,000 distinct CDR3 sequences, under 40% of which are singletons. Sequencing used PBMCs, obtained before or after stereotactic body radiation therapy (not recorded which). The receptor set was obtained from a donor over 45 with non-small cell lung cancer.

Worth noting for this clonotype: This may stem from a read error, because a much larger clone lies one nucleotide away. The rearrangement joins TRBV7-9 to TRBJ2-3, with TRBD2 identical over 10 bases. V shed 5 bases and J 4 bases; nucleotides not matched to a gene: 9. This CDR3 is built from 16 residues. Germline V gene sequence: CDR1 SEHNR, CDR2 FQNEAQ (reference sequence). The CDR3 spells CASSVTLSGRADTQYF. In nucleotides, the CDR3 is TGTGCCAGCAGCGTAACCCTGAGCGGGAGGGCAGATACGCAGTATTTT.

This clonotype has a count of ten or more. This chain joins TRBV4-2 and TRBJ2-7; 12 nucleotides match TRBD2. The ends lost 7 bases at V and 0 bases at J; junction bases unmatched: 4. CDR3 size: 15 residues. The germline V gene encodes CDR1 LGHNA and CDR2 YNFKEQ. Here the CDR3 DNA reads TGTGCCAGCACCCCGACTAGCGGGAGCTCCTACGAGCAGTACTTC. Translation gives CASTPTSGSSYEQYF.

Ten or more counts support this clonotype. Here the CDR3 omits its conserved ending phenylalanine or tryptophan, so a read error is the likely source. The DNA is omitted, as the CDR3 cannot be located on it reliably, and the CDR3 follows TCRdb's listing. This chain joins TRBV24-1 and TRBJ1-6; the table's TRBD1 call for D was not verified on the DNA. Germline CDR1 KGHDR, CDR2 SFDVKD. With termini counted, the CDR3 has 9 amino acids. The CDR3 sequence is CATSVEDPP.

This clonotype was seen at least ten times. The chain carries TRBV28 and TRBJ1-6; 8 bases are a match to TRBD1. The CDR3 runs 17 residues. The J segment lost 2 bases and the V segment lost 7 bases, leaving 10 bases of the junction unmatched. Germline CDR1 and CDR2: MDHEN and SYDVKM. The CDR3 DNA sequence: TGTGCCAGCAAACAGGGGGTAATAGGTCCCTATAATTCACCCCTCCACTTT. Translated, it gives CASKQGVIGPYNSPLHF.

At least ten counts were recorded for this clonotype. V usage is TRBV28 and J usage is TRBJ2-5; perhaps D is TRBD1 or TRBD2 (7 bases each). Trimming pared 1 base from V and 7 bases from J, leaving 13 bases between. The CDR3 is made up of 14 amino acids. Germline V gene sequence: CDR1 MDHEN, CDR2 SYDVKM. In nucleotides, the CDR3 is TGTGCCAGCAGTTTATCAGGGGGGGGGGCGACCCAGTACTTC. Its protein product is CASSLSGGGATQYF.

Concerning this clonotype: A read error may be the cause here, since a much bigger clone is one base away. J is TRBJ1-2 and V is TRBV4-3; a weak D match, TRBD1 (6 bases). The germline V gene has CDR1 LGHNA and CDR2 YSLEER. V dropped 4 bases and J dropped 2 bases, with 23 bases sitting between them. The CDR3 contains 18 residues. CDR3 sequence: CASSLMTVTGYSNYGYTF. The CDR3 nucleotides are TGCGCCAGCAGCCTCATGACAGTCACAGGGTATTCAAACTATGGCTACACCTTC.

V and J are TRBV30 and TRBJ2-1, with 9 positions matching TRBD2. V shed 0 bases, J shed 9 bases, and the junction held 15 bases outside the gene matches. The CDR3 consists of 17 residues. Germline CDR1 is GTSNPN and CDR2 is SVGIG (reference sequence). The CDR3 region is CAWSVRRLAGSSSEQFF. The CDR3 bases are TGTGCCTGGAGTGTAAGAAGGCTAGCGGGATCGTCGAGTGAGCAGTTCTTC.

V gene TRBV12-3 or TRBV12-4 combines with J gene TRBJ2-6, with D maybe TRBD1 (5 bases). The CDR3 sequence is 14 residues long. V was clipped by 6 bases and J by 4 bases, with 10 bases between them. The CDR3 DNA reads as TGTGCCAGCAGGTGGGGCCCGGGGGCCAACGTCCTGACTTTC. Translated: CASRWGPGANVLTF.

The rearrangement joins TRBV5-1 to TRBJ1-6, with 7 bases aligning to TRBD1. Trimming at V came to 2 bases and at J to 0 bases, leaving 5 bases not matched to a gene. This CDR3 is built from 17 residues. The germline V gene encodes CDR1 SGHRS and CDR2 YFSETQ. CDR3 sequence: CASSLTGESSYNSPLHF. The CDR3 DNA is TGCGCCAGCAGCTTAACAGGGGAAAGCTCCTATAATTCACCCCTCCACTTT.

By frequency in the sample, this clonotype is medium-sized (0.01 to 0.1%). The J gene is TRBJ2-3, the V gene TRBV12-5, with a possible D match to TRBD2 (5 bases). This CDR3 spans 13 amino acids. Trimming took 6 bases from V and 2 from J, leaving 9 bases between them. Germline V lookup: CDR1 LGHNT, CDR2 FRNRAP. CDR3 DNA sequence: TGTGCTAGTGGCGAGGAGGTCACAGATACGCAGTATTTT. It encodes CASGEEVTDTQYF.

In the case of this clonotype: With a much larger clone just one base away, this may be a read error. The J gene is TRBJ2-3, the V gene TRBV5-1; D call uncertain. V shed 4 bases and J shed 2 bases, with 17 bases lying between them. Germline V gives CDR1 SGHRS, CDR2 YFSETQ. This CDR3 is built from 16 residues. CDR3 sequence reads: CASSHELPWSTDTQYF. DNA for the CDR3: TGCGCCAGCAGCCATGAACTACCTTGGTCCACAGATACGCAGTATTTT.

This clonotype was found many times. The rearrangement links TRBV20-1 to TRBJ2-1; 11 positions agree with TRBD2. Germline values: CDR1 DFQATT, CDR2 SNEGSKA (reference sequence). CDR3 length equals 14 residues. V was pared by 5 bases and J by 5 bases, with 5 bases of the junction left unmatched. CDR3 in DNA: TGCAGTGCTCGTAGCGGGAGGGCCGACAATGAGCAGTTCTTC. Its protein product is CSARSGRADNEQFF.

This clonotype was recorded many times. The J gene is TRBJ2-1, the V gene TRBV12-3 or TRBV12-4, with D tentatively TRBD2 (6 bases). The CDR3 runs 13 residues. The V gene lost 5 bases and the J gene lost 5 bases, with 10 bases spanning the gap. In nucleotides, the CDR3 is TGTGCCAGCAGTGGGGGACTTGACAATGAGCAGTTCTTC. It translates to CASSGGLDNEQFF.

By share, this clonotype ranks as medium-sized. The rearrangement joins TRBV19 to TRBJ2-1; no reliable D call. CDR1 and CDR2 from the germline V gene are LNHDA and SQIVND (reference sequence). This CDR3 region has 12 residues. V shed 8 bases and J shed 8 bases, with 13 bases lying between them. The CDR3 coding sequence is TGTGCCAGTCGGGCGAATTTGGATGAGCAGTTCTTC. Its protein is CASRANLDEQFF.

This clonotype was seen at least ten times. CDR3 DNA sequence: TGTGCCAGCAGTCCCTCAGTTTATTTAAGCTCCTACGAGCAGTACTTC. It codes for CASSPSVYLSSYEQYF. V is TRBV27 and J is TRBJ2-7; no clear D. Trimming took off 5 bases at V and 0 bases at J, with 17 bases between the two ends. The CDR3 sequence is 16 residues long. Germline CDR1 reads MNHEY; CDR2 reads SMNVEV (reference sequence).

This chain links TRBV20-1 with TRBJ2-2; D is uncertain. This CDR3 has 14 amino acids. With 3 bases removed from V and 2 bases from J, the gap between germline ends came to 10 bases. Germline V gene sequence: CDR1 DFQATT, CDR2 SNEGSKA (reference sequence). The CDR3: CSASGGPNTGELFF. In nucleotides, the CDR3 is TGCAGTGCTAGTGGCGGACCCAACACCGGGGAGCTGTTTTTT.

Details on this clonotype: Mismatch with germline at one junction end may stem from a read error. The chain is built from TRBV19 and TRBJ2-7; possible D gene TRBD1, 5 bases. Germline V gene lookup returns CDR1 LNHDA and CDR2 SQIVND (reference sequence). The CDR3 spans 15 residues. CDR3 loop: CASSIPPIDSYEQYF. The CDR3 DNA sequence: TGTGCTAGTAGTATACCCCCGATTGACAGCTACGAGCAGTACTTC.

The genes are TRBV11-2 and TRBJ2-1; 10 bases agree with TRBD2. The CDR3 has 16 residues. The trim removed 3 bases at V and 7 bases at J, leaving 9 bases unmatched. Germline CDR1 SGHAT, CDR2 FQNNGV. CDR3 in DNA: TGTGCCAGCAGCTTTTTTCTAGCGGGAGTTTGGAATGAGCAGTTCTTC. This encodes CASSFFLAGVWNEQFF.

The V and J genes are TRBV12-3 or TRBV12-4 and TRBJ1-2; D gene unclear. With 0 bases removed from V and 6 bases from J, the gap between germline ends came to 17 bases. This CDR3 is built from 16 residues. CDR3 in DNA: TGTGCCAGCAGTTTAGCGCTCCCGGACCTAGGCGATGGCTACACCTTC. Its translation: CASSLALPDLGDGYTF.

This clonotype has at least ten counts. The J gene is TRBJ2-7, the V gene TRBV19; 7 bases align to TRBD1. The ends lost 5 bases at V and 2 bases at J; junction bases unmatched: 12. The germline V gene has CDR1 LNHDA and CDR2 SQIVND (reference sequence). The CDR3 has 16 residues. DNA for the CDR3: TGTGCCAGTAGTTTCCACCCGGGACAGCGCGCCTACGAGCAGTACTTC. It yields the protein CASSFHPGQRAYEQYF. Based on the CDR3 plus reference TRBV19 and TRBJ2-7, the full variable domain is DGGITQSPKYLFRKEGQNVTLSCEQNLNHDAMYWYRQDPGQGLRLIYYSQIVNDFQKGDIAEGYSVSREKKESFPLTVTSAQKNPTAFYLCASSFHPGQRAYEQYFGPGTRLTVT.

In its sample, this clonotype was seen many times. The chain links TRBV20-1 to TRBJ2-3, with a tentative D call TRBD1 (7 bases). V gave up 6 bases and J gave up 0 bases, with 13 bases separating them. This CDR3 is 14 amino acids long. Germline V gives CDR1 DFQATT, CDR2 SNEGSKA (reference sequence). CDR3 DNA: TGCAGTGCCGGAGGGGGCCGCAGCACAGATACGCAGTATTTT. It yields the protein CSAGGGRSTDTQYF.

This clonotype has a count of ten or more. The chain employs TRBV7-2 and TRBJ2-5; D remains ambiguous. CDR1 and CDR2 (germline): SGHTA, FQGNSA. V lost 2 bases and J 5 bases, leaving 9 bases between the germline ends. The CDR3 consists of 13 residues. CDR3 region: CASSLLSSETQYF. The DNA of the CDR3 is TGTGCCAGCAGCTTACTAAGTTCGGAGACCCAGTACTTC.

This clonotype came up many times. CDR3: CASSGGTGGGYGYTF. CDR3 bases: TGTGCCAGCAGTGGTGGGACAGGGGGCGGCTATGGCTACACCTTC. V usage is TRBV6-1 and J usage is TRBJ1-2, with TRBD1 identical over 12 bases. V shed 4 bases and J 4 bases; nucleotides not matched to a gene: 4. Germline V gives CDR1 MNHNS, CDR2 SASEGT. The CDR3 sequence is 15 residues long.

This clonotype was counted ten times or more. The chain combines TRBV6-2 or TRBV6-3 with TRBJ2-7, with D possibly matching TRBD2 (6 bases). Germline loops: CDR1 MNHEY, CDR2 SVGEGT. CDR3 length: 20 residues. Trimming cost V 5 bases and J 4 bases, with 33 bases left between them. CDR3 nucleotide sequence: TGTGCCAGCAGTCCTACTCAGATTGGGCGGGGAGCCCGGTCAAGATACGAGCAGTACTTC. Its protein product is CASSPTQIGRGARSRYEQYF.

In its sample, this clonotype was seen a few times. The chain combines TRBV20-1 with TRBJ2-5; 10 nucleotides align to TRBD2. Losses at the gene ends were 1 base for V and 5 bases for J; bases not matched to a gene: 10. Germline-derived CDR1 and CDR2 are DFQATT and SNEGSKA (reference sequence). The length of the CDR3 is 16 residues. In DNA form, the CDR3 reads TGCAGTGCTAGAGTCCCGGGACTAGCGTATGGGGAGACCCAGTACTTC. It encodes CSARVPGLAYGETQYF.

This clonotype was detected only a few times. This likely stems from a read error, as it lies one base from a far larger clone. This chain joins TRBV6-2 or TRBV6-3 and TRBJ1-2; D not resolved. Germline V gives CDR1 MNHEY, CDR2 SVGEGT. The CDR3 totals 11 residues. V was pared by 5 bases and J by 6 bases, with 7 bases between. The CDR3: CASSAFHGYTF. The CDR3, as DNA: TGTGCCAGCAGTGCGTTCCATGGCTACACCTTC.